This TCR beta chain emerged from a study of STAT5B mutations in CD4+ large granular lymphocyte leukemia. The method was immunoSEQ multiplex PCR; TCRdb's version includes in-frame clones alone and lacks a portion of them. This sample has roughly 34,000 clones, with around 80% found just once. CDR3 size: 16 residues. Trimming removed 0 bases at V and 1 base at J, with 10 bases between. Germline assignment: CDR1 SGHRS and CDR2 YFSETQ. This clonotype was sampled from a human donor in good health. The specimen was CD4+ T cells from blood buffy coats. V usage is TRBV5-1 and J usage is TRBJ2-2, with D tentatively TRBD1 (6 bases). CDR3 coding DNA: TGCGCCAGCAGCTTGGGGGACACTAAGAACACCGGGGAGCTGTTTTTT. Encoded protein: CASSLGDTKNTGELFF.